A single sample gave rise to the 15 T cell receptor delta chains below, sequenced in a study of gamma-delta chains in newborns, infants, children (dated by TCRdb to 2018 to 2020). The reads were generated on an Illumina MiSeq. Via CATT, TCRdb reprocessed the public reads, and rows with identical DNA were then joined. This sample holds about 10,000 delta-chain clones; around 9% were observed only once. The top ten constitute about 3.5% of the sample. The sequencing sample was made of blood. Receptors originate from a child who was a newborn, infant or young child, either healthy, febrile or measles-vaccinated (not recorded which).

As to this clone: A read error may account for a junction end that differs from germline. The gene calls are TRDV2 and TRDJ1; 9 nucleotides agree with TRDD3. CDR1 GEAIGNYY and CDR2 EKD come from the germline V gene. The CDR3 runs to 15 residues. The CDR3 loop is CARDPVLGDSDKLIF. The CDR3 DNA sequence: TGTGCCCGTGACCCCGTACTGGGGGACTCCGATAAACTCATCTTT.

The sample holds a few counts of this clone. V is TRDV2 and J is TRDJ1; D is undetermined. The V gene lost 6 bases and the J gene lost 2 bases, with 3 bases spanning the gap. Germline V gene lookup returns CDR1 GEAIGNYY and CDR2 EKD. This CDR3 region has 10 residues. The CDR3 region is CACPTDKLIF. The CDR3 DNA follows: TGTGCCTGTCCTACCGATAAACTCATCTTT.

The chain uses TRDV2 and TRDJ3; 7 bases match TRDD3. After removal of 3 bases from V and 0 bases from J, the junction contained 7 bases not matched to a gene. Germline V gene data show CDR1 as GEAIGNYY and CDR2 as EKD. The CDR3 covers 18 residues. The CDR3 DNA sequence: TGTGCCTGTGACTCTCTGGGGGCTAGCTCCTGGGACACCCGACAGATGTTTTTC. Translating it yields CACDSLGASSWDTRQMFF.

The chain is built from TRDV2 and TRDJ1; TRDD2 might be the D (6 bases). The CDR3 extends over 18 amino acids. Germline CDR1 is GEAIGNYY and CDR2 is EKD. Trimming removed 0 bases at V and 0 bases at J, with 19 bases between. DNA for the CDR3: TGTGCCTGTGACACCCTGGCCTTCCAACCTCTTGACACCGATAAACTCATCTTT. Its translation is CACDTLAFQPLDTDKLIF.

This chain connects TRDV2 to TRDJ1, with 10 nucleotides matching TRDD3. Germline trimming cut 3 bases from V and 4 bases from J; bases unmatched to any gene: 10. CDR3 size: 16 residues. Germline V gene data show CDR1 as GEAIGNYY and CDR2 as EKD. The CDR3 nucleotides are TGTGCCTGTGACTCAGTACTGGGGGATCCAAACGATAAACTCATCTTT. Protein sequence: CACDSVLGDPNDKLIF.

The V gene was left uncalled, and the J gene is TRDJ1; whether TRDD3, the table's D call, matches the DNA was not checked. The CDR3 runs to 21 residues. The CDR3 DNA reads TGTGCTCTTGGGGAACCCCCGAGGCGAATTTCCCGCCACTGGGCTGAAGATAAACTCATCTTT. It encodes CALGEPPRRISRHWAEDKLIF.

CDR3 coding DNA: TGTGCCTGTGACACCTTGAGGGGACTGGGGGACCTGTACACCGATAAACTCATCTTT. It is translated as CACDTLRGLGDLYTDKLIF. J is TRDJ1 and V is TRDV2; 9 bases match TRDD3. The CDR3 totals 19 residues. Unmatched junction bases numbered 13, after V lost 0 bases and J lost 0 bases. Looked up from germline, CDR1 is GEAIGNYY and CDR2 is EKD.

As to this clone: Germline and junction disagree at one end, which may indicate a read error. V and J are TRDV2 and TRDJ1, with 12 positions matching TRDD3. There are 16 residues in the CDR3. Germline V lookup: CDR1 GEAIGNYY, CDR2 EKD. The CDR3 nucleotides are TGTGCCCGTGACGTACTGGGGGATACAAGTGCCGATAAACTCATCTTT. The encoded protein is CARDVLGDTSADKLIF.

The chain links TRDV2 to TRDJ1; 7 bases line up with TRDD3. The CDR3 is 16 amino acids. Losses at the gene ends were 2 bases for V and 0 bases for J; bases not matched to a gene: 8. Germline loops: CDR1 GEAIGNYY, CDR2 EKD. The CDR3 reads CACDILGIKYTDKLIF. CDR3 coding DNA: TGTGCCTGTGACATACTGGGGATAAAATACACCGATAAACTCATCTTT.

This clone was seen more than once but under ten times. This sequence joins TRDV2 and TRDJ3, with 7 bases identical to TRDD3. Germline CDR1 is GEAIGNYY and CDR2 is EKD. The CDR3 is 18 residues long. After removal of 0 bases from V and 3 bases from J, the junction contained 7 bases not matched to a gene. The CDR3 nucleotides are TGTGCCTGTGACACCGTACTGGGGACTGACTGGGACACCCGACAGATGTTTTTC. This translates into CACDTVLGTDWDTRQMFF.

This clone occurred a few times. A much bigger clone sits one base away, suggesting this may be a read error. The chain uses TRDV2 and TRDJ1; 13 nucleotides line up with TRDD3. Germline V gene sequence: CDR1 GEAIGNYY, CDR2 EKD. The CDR3 runs to 18 residues. CDR3 sequence: CACDILGDTQGYTDKHIF. CDR3 DNA sequence: TGTGCCTGTGACATACTGGGGGATACGCAGGGATACACCGATAAACACATCTTT.

The V call is TRDV2, the J call TRDJ2, with 9 positions matching TRDD3. CDR1 GEAIGNYY and CDR2 EKD come from the germline V gene. The CDR3 totals 20 residues. Unmatched junction bases numbered 18, after V lost 1 base and J lost 4 bases. The CDR3 DNA sequence: TGTGCCTGTGACACGTTAAAGAGTTCGGTTTCGGGGGATACGACAGCACAACTCTTCTTT. It codes for CACDTLKSSVSGDTTAQLFF.

The V gene is TRDV2, the J gene TRDJ1; a possible D gene is TRDD3 (5 bases). V shed 0 bases and J shed 5 bases, with 21 bases lying between them. Germline CDR1 reads GEAIGNYY; CDR2 reads EKD. The CDR3 length is 17 residues. CDR3 protein: CACDTVGSMGTRDKLIF. In DNA form, the CDR3 reads TGTGCCTGTGACACCGTGGGATCCATGGGGACCAGAGATAAACTCATCTTT.

The chain is built from TRDV1 and TRDJ1; weak D call: TRDD3 (6 bases). CDR1 and CDR2 from the germline V gene are TSWWSYY and QGS. The CDR3 is 19 amino acids. Trimming stripped 4 bases from V and 0 bases from J, with 24 bases between. The CDR3: CALGGAFVVLGPYTDKLIF. In nucleotides, the CDR3 is TGTGCTCTTGGGGGAGCGTTCGTAGTACTGGGACCGTACACCGATAAACTCATCTTT.

By sample fraction, this clone is medium-sized (0.01 to 0.1%). This chain links TRDV2 with TRDJ1, with 12 bases fitting TRDD3. This CDR3 has 22 residues. Germline V lookup: CDR1 GEAIGNYY, CDR2 EKD. The V segment lost 0 bases and the J segment 1 base; nucleotides outside the gene matches: 20. The CDR3 DNA reads as TGTGCCTGTGACACCGTCGCCTCCTGGGGGATACGGGACGGTCGGGGCACCGATAAACTCATCTTT. Protein sequence: CACDTVASWGIRDGRGTDKLIF.